A single sample is the source of the 9 T cell receptor beta chains below, sequenced in a study of spatial heterogeneity in lung cancer. Study-wide points: One measure, the expanded intratumoral alpha and beta TCR count, tracked tumor mutation counts.

These receptors have no identified antigens. Noted time point: sample taken at primary tumor resection. TCRdb reanalysed the 5' RACE reads using MiXCR and keeps one entry per CDR3 protein. The sample consists of some 6,100 distinct CDR3 sequences, about 16% of them appearing once. This specimen was lung tumor tissue, taken at surgery. The source is a male donor with early-stage non-small cell lung cancer.

By its share, this clonotype is medium-sized (0.01 to 0.1%). With the library built for alpha chains, this beta chain is off target and its frequency is not meaningful. The genes are TRBV9 and TRBJ2-7, with a possible D match to TRBD1 (6 bases). There are 14 residues in the CDR3. The ends were cut back, 0 bases at V and 2 bases at J, with 9 bases in the middle. Germline-derived CDR1 and CDR2 are SGDLS and YYNGEE. This CDR3 is CASSVGTGTYEQYF. The CDR3, as DNA: TGTGCCAGCAGCGTAGGAACAGGGACCTACGAGCAGTACTTC.

This clonotype rates as medium-sized. This beta chain is an off-target read within a library intended for alpha chains, so its frequency means little. J is TRBJ1-2 and V is TRBV12-3 or TRBV12-4, with 9 bases matching TRBD1. This CDR3 comprises 12 residues. V was pared by 5 bases and J by 8 bases, with 3 bases of the junction left unmatched. For the CDR3, the DNA is TGTGCCAGCAGTCCGGACAGGGGAGGCTACACCTTC. As protein: CASSPDRGGYTF.

This clonotype was counted at least ten times. With the library built for alpha chains, this beta chain is off target and its frequency is not meaningful. The chain is built from TRBV13 and TRBJ2-2; the match to TRBD2 covers 7 bases. The V gene's germline CDR1 is PRHDT and CDR2 FYEKMQ (reference sequence). This CDR3 is built from 16 residues. V shed 4 bases, J shed 0 bases, and the junction held 5 bases outside the gene matches. CDR3 region: CASSSRLAANTGELFF. Written as DNA, the CDR3 is TGTGCCAGCAGCTCTCGACTAGCCGCGAACACCGGGGAGCTGTTTTTT.

To note about this clonotype: This beta chain appears as a stray read in a library generated for alpha chains; its size is not informative. V usage is TRBV7-2 and J usage is TRBJ1-6; a weak D match, TRBD1 (5 bases). There are 15 residues in the CDR3. Germline V gene data show CDR1 as SGHTA and CDR2 as FQGNSA. Trimming removed 1 base at V and 4 bases at J, with 8 bases between. The CDR3 is CASSLDTGYNSPLHF. For the CDR3, the DNA is TGTGCCAGCAGCTTAGACACAGGTTATAATTCACCCCTCCACTTT. The full variable domain, rest sourced from reference TRBV7-2 and TRBJ1-6, is GAGVSQSPSNKVTEKGKDVELRCDPISGHTALYWYRQSLGQGLEFLIYFQGNSAPDKSGLPSDRFSAERTGGSVSTLTIQRTQQEDSAVYLCASSLDTGYNSPLHFGNGTRLTVT.

This clonotype is medium-sized (0.01 to 0.1%). This beta chain turned up in a library designed for alpha chains; as an off-target read, its abundance says little. The V call is TRBV7-2, the J call TRBJ1-3; no firm D call. The CDR3 extends over 18 amino acids. Germline V CDR1 and CDR2: SGHTA, FQGNSA. Between the trimmed V and J ends, which lost 1 base and 0 bases, there was a span of 16 bases. CDR3 sequence: CASSLGPTTGLSGNTIYF. CDR3 nucleotide sequence: TGTGCCAGCAGCTTAGGCCCCACCACTGGTCTCTCTGGAAACACCATATATTTT.

In regard to this clonotype: This may be a read error: a much more frequent sequence differs by one nucleotide. A library made for alpha chains picked up this beta chain off target, so its size means little. This rearrangement joins TRBV5-1 to TRBJ2-1, with D tentatively TRBD2 (6 bases). The CDR3 extends over 18 amino acids. The germline CDR1 and CDR2 sequences are SGHRS and YFSETQ. V was shortened by 9 bases and J by 0 bases, with 25 bases between the two germline ends. CDR3 protein: CANRLAAGSARSYNEQFF. CDR3 sequence (DNA): TGCGCCAACAGATTAGCGGCAGGCTCAGCCCGCTCCTACAATGAGCAGTTCTTC.

Ten or more counts support this clonotype. This beta chain slipped into a library made for alpha chains as a stray read, so its size is not meaningful. This chain uses TRBV5-1 with TRBJ1-3; D remains unclear. Germline values: CDR1 SGHRS, CDR2 YFSETQ. This CDR3 is built from 16 residues. V dropped 4 bases and J dropped 0 bases, with 14 bases sitting between them. CDR3 sequence: CASSRGGSSSGNTIYF. The CDR3 DNA follows: TGCGCCAGCAGCCGGGGTGGCTCAAGCTCTGGAAACACCATATATTTT.

Relative to its sample, this clonotype is medium-sized. For a library built for alpha chains, this beta chain is a stray read; little rests on its size. The gene calls are TRBV6-2 or TRBV6-3 and TRBJ2-7, with 7 nucleotides matching TRBD1. The CDR3 spans 17 residues. Germline lookup yields CDR1 MNHEY and CDR2 SVGEGT. V was clipped by 5 bases and J by 2 bases; unmatched bases: 15. The CDR3 spells CASSQLTGTLRAYEQYF. DNA for the CDR3: TGTGCCAGCAGTCAATTGACAGGGACCTTAAGGGCCTACGAGCAGTACTTC.

In its sample, this clonotype ranks as medium-sized. This beta chain is an unintended read in a library built for alpha chains; its size means little. CDR3 region: CASSLVGGNYEQYF. The CDR3 DNA reads TGCGCCAGCAGCTTGGTCGGAGGGAACTACGAGCAGTACTTC. V usage is TRBV5-1 and J usage is TRBJ2-7; possible D gene TRBD2, 6 bases. The CDR3 is made up of 14 amino acids. With 0 bases removed from V and 3 bases from J, the gap between germline ends came to 10 bases. From germline, CDR1 is SGHRS and CDR2 YFSETQ.